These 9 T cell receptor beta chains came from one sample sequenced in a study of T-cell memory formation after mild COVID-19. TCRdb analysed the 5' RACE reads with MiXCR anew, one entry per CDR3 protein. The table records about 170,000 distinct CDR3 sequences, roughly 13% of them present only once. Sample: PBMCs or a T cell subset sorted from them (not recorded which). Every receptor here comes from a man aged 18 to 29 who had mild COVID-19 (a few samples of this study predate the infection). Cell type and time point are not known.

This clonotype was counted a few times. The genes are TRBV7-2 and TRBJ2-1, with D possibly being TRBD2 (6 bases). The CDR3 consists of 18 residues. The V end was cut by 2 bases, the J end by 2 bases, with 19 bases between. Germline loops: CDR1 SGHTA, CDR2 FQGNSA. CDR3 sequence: CASSLWSSGDPTYNEQFF. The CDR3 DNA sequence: TGTGCCAGCAGCTTATGGTCCTCGGGGGACCCAACCTACAATGAGCAGTTCTTC.

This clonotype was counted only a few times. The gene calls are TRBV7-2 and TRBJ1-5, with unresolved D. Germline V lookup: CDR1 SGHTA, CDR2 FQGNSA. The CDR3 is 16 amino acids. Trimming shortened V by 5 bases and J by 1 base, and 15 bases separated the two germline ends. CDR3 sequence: CASSPNTRGSNQPQHF. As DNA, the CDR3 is TGTGCCAGCAGCCCCAATACTCGGGGAAGCAATCAGCCCCAGCATTTT.

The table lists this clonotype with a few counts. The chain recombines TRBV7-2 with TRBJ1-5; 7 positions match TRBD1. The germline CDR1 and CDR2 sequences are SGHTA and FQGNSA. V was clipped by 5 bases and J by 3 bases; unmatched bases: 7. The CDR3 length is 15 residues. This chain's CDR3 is CASSRKTGYNQPQHF. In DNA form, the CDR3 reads TGTGCCAGCAGCCGAAAGACAGGGTACAATCAGCCCCAGCATTTT.

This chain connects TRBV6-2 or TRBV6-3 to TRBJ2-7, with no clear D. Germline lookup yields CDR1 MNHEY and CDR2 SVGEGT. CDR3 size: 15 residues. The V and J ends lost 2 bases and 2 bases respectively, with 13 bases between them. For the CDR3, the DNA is TGTGCCAGCAGTTACCGGTTATCTGGGCCCTACGAGCAGTACTTC. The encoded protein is CASSYRLSGPYEQYF.

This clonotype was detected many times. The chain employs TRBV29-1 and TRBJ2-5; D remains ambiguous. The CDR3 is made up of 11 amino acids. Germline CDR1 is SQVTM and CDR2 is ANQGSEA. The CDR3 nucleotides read TGCGGCGCTACTCCCAGCCAGACCCAGTACTTC. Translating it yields CGATPSQTQYF.

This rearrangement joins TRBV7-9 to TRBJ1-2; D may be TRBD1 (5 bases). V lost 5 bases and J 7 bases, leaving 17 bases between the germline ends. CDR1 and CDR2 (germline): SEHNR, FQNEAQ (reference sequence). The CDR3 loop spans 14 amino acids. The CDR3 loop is CASSGQPGSGGYTF. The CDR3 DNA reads TGTGCCAGCAGCGGTCAGCCAGGGTCAGGTGGCTACACCTTC.

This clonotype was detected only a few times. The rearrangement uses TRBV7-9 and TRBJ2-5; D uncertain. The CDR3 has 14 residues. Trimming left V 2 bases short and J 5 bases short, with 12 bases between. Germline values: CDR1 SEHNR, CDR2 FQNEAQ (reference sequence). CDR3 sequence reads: CASSLFATLETQYF. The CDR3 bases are TGTGCCAGCAGCTTATTCGCTACGTTGGAGACCCAGTACTTC.

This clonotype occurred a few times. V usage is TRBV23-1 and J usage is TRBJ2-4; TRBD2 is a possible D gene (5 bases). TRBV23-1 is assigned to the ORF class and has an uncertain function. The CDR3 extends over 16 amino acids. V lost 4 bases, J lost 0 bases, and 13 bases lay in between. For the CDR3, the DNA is TGCGCCAGCAGTCCCGAGGGCCCTCTAGCCAAAAACATTCAGTACTTC. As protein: CASSPEGPLAKNIQYF.

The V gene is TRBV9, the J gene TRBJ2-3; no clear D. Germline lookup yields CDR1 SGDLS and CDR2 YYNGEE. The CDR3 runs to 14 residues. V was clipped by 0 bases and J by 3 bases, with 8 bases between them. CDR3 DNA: TGTGCCAGCAGCGTAGTTCCCGGGACAGATACGCAGTATTTT. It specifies CASSVVPGTDTQYF.